The source of this T cell receptor beta chain is a study of blood T cells in healthy people across ages. Samples had at least 7 million PBMCs isolated from them. Next came a second PCR, run for about 7 to 12 cycles, which used a sample-barcoded 5' primer along with a J-beta primer mix. In TCRdb, the 5' RACE reads were re-called with MiXCR into one record per CDR3 protein. The data contain about 760,000 distinct CDR3 sequences, 56% of them singletons. The CDR3 runs 11 residues. V was cut by 0 bases and J by 9 bases, with 5 bases left in between. Germline CDR1 and CDR2: ENHRY and SYGVKD. The specimen sequenced was blood. The clonotype was recovered from a man in his forties or fifties in good health. This rearrangement joins TRBV10-3 to TRBJ1-1, with D unresolved. CDR3 protein: CAISESFQAFF. The CDR3 bases are TGTGCCATCAGTGAGTCGTTTCAAGCTTTCTTT.